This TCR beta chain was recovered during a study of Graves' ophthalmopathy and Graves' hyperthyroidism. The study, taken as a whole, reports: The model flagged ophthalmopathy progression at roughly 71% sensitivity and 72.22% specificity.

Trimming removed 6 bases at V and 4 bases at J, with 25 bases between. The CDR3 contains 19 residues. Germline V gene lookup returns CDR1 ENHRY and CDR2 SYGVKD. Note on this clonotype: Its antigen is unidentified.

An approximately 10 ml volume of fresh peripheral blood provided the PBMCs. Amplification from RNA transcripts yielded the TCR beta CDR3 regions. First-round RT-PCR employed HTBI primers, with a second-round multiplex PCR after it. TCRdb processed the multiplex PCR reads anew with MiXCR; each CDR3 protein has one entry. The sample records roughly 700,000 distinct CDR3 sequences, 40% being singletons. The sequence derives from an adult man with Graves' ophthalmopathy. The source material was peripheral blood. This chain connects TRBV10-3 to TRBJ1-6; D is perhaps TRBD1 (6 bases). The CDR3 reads CAISGPRADGTGYNSPLHF. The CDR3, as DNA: TGTGCCATCAGCGGGCCCCGCGCTGATGGCACAGGGTATAATTCACCCCTCCACTTT.